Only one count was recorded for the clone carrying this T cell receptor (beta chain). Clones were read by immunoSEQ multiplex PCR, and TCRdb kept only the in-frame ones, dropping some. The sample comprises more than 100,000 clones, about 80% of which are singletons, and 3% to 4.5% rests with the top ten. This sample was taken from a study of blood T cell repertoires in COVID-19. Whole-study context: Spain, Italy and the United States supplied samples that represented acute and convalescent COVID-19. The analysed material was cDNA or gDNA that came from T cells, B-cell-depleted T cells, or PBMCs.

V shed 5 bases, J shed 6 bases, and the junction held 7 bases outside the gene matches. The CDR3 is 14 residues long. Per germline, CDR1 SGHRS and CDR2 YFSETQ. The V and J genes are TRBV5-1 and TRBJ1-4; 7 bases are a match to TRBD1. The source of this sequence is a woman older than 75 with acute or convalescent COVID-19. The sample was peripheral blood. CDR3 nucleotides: TGCGCCAGCAGAACCGAGACAGGGCATGAAAAACTGTTTTTT. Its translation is CASRTETGHEKLFF.